Below, one T cell receptor (beta chain) is given with its context. Its antigen remains unknown. The CDR3 runs 16 residues. The V gene lost 3 bases and the J gene lost 2 bases, with 15 bases spanning the gap. Germline-derived CDR1 and CDR2 are SGHDT and YYEEEE. Clones were sequenced by immunoSEQ multiplex PCR, and TCRdb holds only the in-frame ones, with some missing. The repertoire holds approximately 30,000 clones, with around 73% as singletons. The record originates from a study of T cells in localized non-small cell lung cancer. Study results and caveats: A denser population of T cells in blood accompanied longer overall survival. Investigators sequenced only a single tumor region, leaving heterogeneity possible. The greatest T cell clonality was found in uninvolved adjacent lung (higher than in tumor). Researchers found a median around 50 of the top 100 tumor clones in adjacent lung.

This clonotype originated in a male donor at least 60 years old with stage II squamous cell lung carcinoma. This material consisted of peripheral blood, taken before any cancer treatment. The chain is built from TRBV5-6 and TRBJ1-5; D is unresolved. DNA of the CDR3: TGTGCCAGCAGCTCCTTCGTCCTACTGGGCAATCAGCCCCAGCATTTT. Amino acids: CASSSFVLLGNQPQHF. The variable domain in full, with the rest retrieved from reference TRBV5-6 and TRBJ1-5, is DAGVTQSPTHLIKTRGQQVTLRCSPKSGHDTVSWYQQALGQGPQFIFQYYEEEERQRGNFPDRFSGHQFPNYSSELNVNALLLGDSALYLCASSSFVLLGNQPQHFGDGTRLSIL.